One sample yielded the 11 T cell receptor beta chains listed below, sequenced in a study of CD4 T cells in relation to SARS-CoV-2 and coronaviruses. The unexposed donors gave CD4+ T cells in about 2011-2018, prior to COVID-19. Sequencing used immunoSEQ multiplex PCR; TCRdb keeps in-frame clones, though not all of them. Counted here are approximately 70,000 clones, roughly 93% occurring once; the ten biggest clones make up 0.23%. Sequencing was performed on naive CD4+ T cells from PBMCs. Subset noted: naive CD4+ T cells isolated by negative enrichment. Every receptor here comes from a human donor in good health.

This clone was counted a single time. V usage is TRBV18 and J usage is TRBJ2-2; either TRBD1 or TRBD2 may supply D (5 bases each). This CDR3 region has 16 residues. V lost 2 bases and J 4 bases, leaving 14 bases between the germline ends. Germline CDR1 and CDR2: KGHSH and LQKENI. CDR3 sequence: CASSPTGPIFTGELFF. The CDR3 DNA follows: TGTGCCAGCTCACCAACGGGACCGATTTTCACCGGGGAGCTGTTTTTT. Full variable domain (missing parts from reference TRBV18 and TRBJ2-2): NAGVMQNPRHLVRRRGQEARLRCSPMKGHSHVYWYRQLPEEGLKFMVYLQKENIIDESGMPKERFSAEFPKEGPSILRIQQVVRGDSAAYFCASSPTGPIFTGELFFGEGSRLTVL.

The chain joins TRBV11-2 to TRBJ1-3, with D possibly matching TRBD1 (6 bases). V was cut by 1 base and J by 8 bases, with 12 bases left in between. The CDR3 length is 14 residues. CDR1 is SGHAT and CDR2 is FQNNGV in the germline V gene. The CDR3 is CASSLANRVYTIYF. Written as DNA, the CDR3 is TGTGCCAGCAGCTTAGCCAACAGGGTTTACACCATATATTTT. Based on the CDR3 plus reference TRBV11-2 and TRBJ1-3, the full variable domain is EAGVAQSPRYKIIEKRQSVAFWCNPISGHATLYWYQQILGQGPKLLIQFQNNGVVDDSQLPKDRFSAERLKGVDSTLKIQPAKLEDSAVYLCASSLANRVYTIYFGEGSWLTVV.

This rearrangement joins TRBV18 to TRBJ2-7; 8 bases map to TRBD1. V trimming: 3 bases; J trimming: 6 bases; junction bases outside the gene matches: 10. CDR1 is KGHSH, CDR2 LQKENI, per germline. The CDR3 loop spans 15 amino acids. CDR3 in DNA: TGTGCCAGCTCACCTTCACAGGGGGATCGGGCCGAGCAGTACTTC. Protein product: CASSPSQGDRAEQYF.

This clone was counted between two and nine times. The rearrangement links TRBV5-5 to TRBJ2-1; no clear D gene. This CDR3 has 15 amino acids. Trimming pared 0 bases from V and 6 bases from J, leaving 13 bases between. Germline loops: CDR1 SGHKS, CDR2 YYEKEE (reference sequence). The CDR3 is CASSLGQGPGNEQFF. The CDR3 DNA follows: TGTGCCAGCAGCTTGGGACAAGGCCCAGGCAATGAGCAGTTCTTC.

V and J are TRBV5-1 and TRBJ2-5, with D unresolved. The V gene's germline CDR1 is SGHRS and CDR2 YFSETQ. The length of the CDR3 is 11 residues. V was shortened by 5 bases and J by 2 bases, with 4 bases between the two germline ends. Here the CDR3 DNA reads TGCGCCAGCAGTCGACAAGAGACCCAGTACTTC. Translated: CASSRQETQYF.

The rearrangement links TRBV5-5 to TRBJ1-2, with D uncertain. The germline V gene encodes CDR1 SGHKS and CDR2 YYEKEE (reference sequence). The CDR3 has 12 amino acids. Trimming removed 0 bases from V and 5 bases from J, with 5 bases in between. CDR3 loop: CASSLDGYGYTF. For the CDR3, the DNA is TGTGCCAGCAGCTTGGACGGATATGGCTACACCTTC.

The genes are TRBV18 and TRBJ1-6, with TRBD1 identical over 7 bases. This CDR3 has 16 amino acids. Losses at the gene ends were 6 bases for V and 0 bases for J; bases not matched to a gene: 5. CDR1 and CDR2 (germline): KGHSH, LQKENI. The CDR3 is CASSRGASSYNSPLHF. The DNA of the CDR3 is TGTGCCAGCTCCAGGGGGGCAAGCTCCTATAATTCACCCCTCCACTTT. Using reference TRBV18 and TRBJ1-6 for the parts outside the CDR3, the full variable domain is NAGVMQNPRHLVRRRGQEARLRCSPMKGHSHVYWYRQLPEEGLKFMVYLQKENIIDESGMPKERFSAEFPKEGPSILRIQQVVRGDSAAYFCASSRGASSYNSPLHFGNGTRLTVT.

In the case of this clone: A junction boundary mismatches the germline segment, possibly from a read error. This chain uses TRBV30 with TRBJ1-3, with a weak D call TRBD1 (5 bases). Per the germline V gene, CDR1 is GTSNPN and CDR2 is SVGIG (reference sequence). This CDR3 spans 11 amino acids. The CDR3 reads CAWGEGRRLNF. In DNA form, the CDR3 reads TGTGCCTGGGGGGAGGGACGCCGGCTTAATTTT.

DNA of the CDR3: TGTGCCAGCAGTTGGCTAGGGGGGGAGACCCAGTACTTC. Its protein product is CASSWLGGETQYF. The rearrangement uses TRBV27 and TRBJ2-5; D is tentatively TRBD1 or TRBD2 (6 bases each). This CDR3 spans 13 amino acids. From germline, CDR1 is MNHEY and CDR2 SMNVEV (reference sequence). The V end was cut by 4 bases, the J end by 5 bases, with 11 bases between.

This chain uses TRBV24-1 with TRBJ2-1; 12 bases map to TRBD1. From germline, CDR1 is KGHDR and CDR2 SFDVKD. The CDR3 has 16 residues. V dropped 4 bases and J dropped 10; count of bases not matched to a gene: 10. The CDR3 nucleotides read TGTGCCACCAGTGAGTCCGGGACAGGGGGCGAAACGGAGCAGTTCTTC. Translating it yields CATSESGTGGETEQFF.

The table lists this clone with a few counts. The rearrangement joins TRBV10-3 to TRBJ1-6; the D gene is possibly TRBD1 (5 bases). The length of the CDR3 is 14 residues. Between the trimmed V and J ends, which lost 5 bases and 7 bases, there was a span of 12 bases. CDR1 and CDR2 from the germline V gene are ENHRY and SYGVKD. CDR3 region: CAISLQDGNSPLHF. The CDR3 bases are TGTGCCATCAGTCTACAGGATGGAAATTCACCCCTCCACTTT.